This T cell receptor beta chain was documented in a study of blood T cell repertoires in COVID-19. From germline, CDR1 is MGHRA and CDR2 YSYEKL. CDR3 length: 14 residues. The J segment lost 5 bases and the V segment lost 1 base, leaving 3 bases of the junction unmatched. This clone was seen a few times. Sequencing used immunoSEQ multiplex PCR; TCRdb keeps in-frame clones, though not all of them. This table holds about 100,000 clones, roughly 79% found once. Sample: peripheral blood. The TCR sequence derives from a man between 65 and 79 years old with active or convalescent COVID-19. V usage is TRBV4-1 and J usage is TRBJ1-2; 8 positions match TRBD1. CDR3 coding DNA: TGCGCCAGCAGCCAAGGGACAGGGAAATATGGCTACACCTTC. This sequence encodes CASSQGTGKYGYTF.